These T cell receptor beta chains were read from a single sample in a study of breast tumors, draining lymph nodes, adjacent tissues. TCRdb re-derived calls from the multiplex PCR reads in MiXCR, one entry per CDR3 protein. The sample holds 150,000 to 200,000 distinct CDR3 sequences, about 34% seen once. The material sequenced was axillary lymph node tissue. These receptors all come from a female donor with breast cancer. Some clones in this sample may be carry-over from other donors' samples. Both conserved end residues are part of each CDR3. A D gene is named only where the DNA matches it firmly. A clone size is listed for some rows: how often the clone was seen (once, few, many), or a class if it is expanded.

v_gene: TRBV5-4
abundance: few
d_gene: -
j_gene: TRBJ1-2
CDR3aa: CASSFRGPFYGYTF
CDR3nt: TGTGCCAGCAGCTTTAGGGGACCGTTCTATGGCTACACCTTC

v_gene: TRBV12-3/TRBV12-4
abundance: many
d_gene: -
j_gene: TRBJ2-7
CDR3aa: CASSFAGSLKQYF
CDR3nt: TGTGCCAGCAGTTTCGCTGGTTCGTTGAAGCAGTACTTC

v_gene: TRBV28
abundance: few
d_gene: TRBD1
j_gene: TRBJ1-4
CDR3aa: CASTDPGQGARNEKLFF
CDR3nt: TGTGCCAGCACCGACCCAGGACAGGGGGCGAGAAATGAAAAACTGTTTTTT

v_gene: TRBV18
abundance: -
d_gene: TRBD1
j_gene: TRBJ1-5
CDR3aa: CASSSTSDRGYQPQHF
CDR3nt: TGTGCCAGCTCCTCCACCTCAGACAGGGGGTATCAGCCCCAGCATTTT

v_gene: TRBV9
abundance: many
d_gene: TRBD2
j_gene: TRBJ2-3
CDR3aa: CASSLRLASTDTQYF
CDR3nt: TGTGCCAGCAGCCTTAGACTAGCGTCGACAGATACGCAGTATTTT

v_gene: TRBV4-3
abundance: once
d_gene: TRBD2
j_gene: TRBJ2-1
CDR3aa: CASSQDRLAGRNTYNEQFF
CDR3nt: TGCGCCAGCAGCCAAGATCGACTAGCGGGACGGAATACCTACAATGAGCAGTTCTTC

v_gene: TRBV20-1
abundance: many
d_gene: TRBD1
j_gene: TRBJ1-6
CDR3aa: CSANRGYSPLHF
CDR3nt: TGCAGTGCTAACAGGGGCTATTCACCCCTCCACTTT

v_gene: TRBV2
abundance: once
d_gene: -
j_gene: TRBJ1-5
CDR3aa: CARERAGSNQPQHF
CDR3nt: TGTGCCAGAGAAAGGGCAGGTAGCAATCAGCCCCAGCATTTT

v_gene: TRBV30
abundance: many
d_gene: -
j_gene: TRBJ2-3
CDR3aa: CAWSSFGPDTQYF
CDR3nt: TGTGCCTGGAGTTCCTTCGGTCCAGATACGCAGTATTTT

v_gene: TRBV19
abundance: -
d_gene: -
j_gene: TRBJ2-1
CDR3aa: CASSIGAGSDNEQFF
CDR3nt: TGTGCCAGTAGTATAGGGGCGGGGAGCGACAATGAGCAGTTCTTC

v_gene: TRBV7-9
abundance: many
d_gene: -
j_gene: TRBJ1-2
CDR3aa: CASSYSDHRVDGYPF
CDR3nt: TGTGCCAGCAGCTATTCGGACCATCGGGTGGATGGCTACCCCTTC

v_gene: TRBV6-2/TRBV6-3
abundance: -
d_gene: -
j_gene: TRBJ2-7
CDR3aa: CASTPRDGEYEQYF
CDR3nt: TGTGCCAGCACCCCCCGGGACGGGGAGTACGAGCAGTACTTC

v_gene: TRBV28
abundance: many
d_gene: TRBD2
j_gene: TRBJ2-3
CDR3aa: CASSKLAGGFTDTQYF
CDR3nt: TGTGCCAGCAGCAAACTAGCGGGAGGGTTCACAGATACGCAGTATTTT

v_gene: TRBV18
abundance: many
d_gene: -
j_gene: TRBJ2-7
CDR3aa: CASSPRTLAYEQYF
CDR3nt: TGTGCCAGCTCACCGCGGACCCTCGCCTACGAGCAGTACTTC

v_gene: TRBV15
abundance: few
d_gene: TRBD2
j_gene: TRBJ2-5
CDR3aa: CATNGGGPQGTQYF
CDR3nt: TGTGCCACAAACGGGGGGGGGCCACAGGGGACCCAGTACTTC

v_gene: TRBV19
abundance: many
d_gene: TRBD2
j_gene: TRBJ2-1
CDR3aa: CASSLAGTSHNEQFF
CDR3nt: TGTGCCAGTAGTCTGGCCGGGACTAGCCACAATGAGCAGTTCTTC

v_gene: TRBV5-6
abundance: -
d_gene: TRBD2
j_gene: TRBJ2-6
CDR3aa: CASSSLSGEHKSGANVLTF
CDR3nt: TGTGCCAGCAGCTCCCTTAGCGGGGAGCATAAGTCTGGGGCCAACGTCCTGACTTTC

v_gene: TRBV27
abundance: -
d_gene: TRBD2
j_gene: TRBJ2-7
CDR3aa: CASSVLPLAGDHPQYF
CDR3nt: TGTGCCAGCAGTGTCCTCCCACTAGCGGGGGACCATCCGCAGTACTTC

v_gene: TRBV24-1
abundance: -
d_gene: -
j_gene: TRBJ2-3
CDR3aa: CATSRKGGSTDTQYF
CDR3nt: TGTGCCACCAGTCGTAAAGGGGGGAGCACAGATACGCAGTATTTT

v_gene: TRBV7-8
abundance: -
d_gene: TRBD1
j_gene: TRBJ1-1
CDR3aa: CASSLGGDREAFF
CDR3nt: TGTGCCAGCAGCTTAGGAGGGGACAGGGAAGCTTTCTTT

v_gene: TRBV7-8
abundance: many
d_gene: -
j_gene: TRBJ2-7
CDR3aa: CASSLGDRRYEQYF
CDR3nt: TGTGCCAGCAGCTTAGGCGACAGGCGGTACGAGCAGTACTTC

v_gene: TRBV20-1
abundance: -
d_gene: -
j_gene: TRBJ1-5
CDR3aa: CSARSQETQHF
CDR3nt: TGCAGTGCACGGAGCCAAGAGACCCAGCATTTT

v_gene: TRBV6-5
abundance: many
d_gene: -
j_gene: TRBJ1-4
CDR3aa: CASRGDRLEKLFF
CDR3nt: TGTGCCAGCAGGGGGGACCGGCTAGAAAAACTGTTTTTT

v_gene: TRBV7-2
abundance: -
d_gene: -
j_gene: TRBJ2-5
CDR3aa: CASSPSSRGTQYF
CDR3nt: TGTGCCAGCAGCCCCTCGTCACGGGGGACCCAGTACTTC

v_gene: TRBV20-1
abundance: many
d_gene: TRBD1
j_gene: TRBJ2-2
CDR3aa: CSVATGTGHAGELFF
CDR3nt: TGCAGTGTAGCAACCGGGACAGGTCACGCCGGGGAGCTGTTTTTT

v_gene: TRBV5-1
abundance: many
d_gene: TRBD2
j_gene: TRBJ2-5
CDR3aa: CASSLAKQFQRGGLGQETQYF
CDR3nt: TGCGCCAGCAGCTTGGCCAAGCAGTTCCAGCGGGGGGGCCTCGGGCAAGAGACCCAGTACTTC

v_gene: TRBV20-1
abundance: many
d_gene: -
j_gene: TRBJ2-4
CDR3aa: CSASFSKNIQYF
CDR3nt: TGCAGTGCTAGTTTTTCCAAAAACATTCAGTACTTC

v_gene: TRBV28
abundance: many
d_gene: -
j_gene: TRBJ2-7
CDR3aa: CASNLGQGGEQYF
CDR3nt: TGTGCCAGCAACCTGGGGCAGGGAGGCGAGCAGTACTTC

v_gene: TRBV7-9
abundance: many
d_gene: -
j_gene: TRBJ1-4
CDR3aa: CASSPPLGGNEKLFF
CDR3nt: TGTGCCAGCAGCCCGCCCCTAGGGGGTAATGAAAAACTGTTTTTT

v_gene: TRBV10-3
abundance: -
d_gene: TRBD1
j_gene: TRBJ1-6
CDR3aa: CAISDDRARSPLHF
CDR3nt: TGTGCCATCAGTGATGACAGGGCTAGGTCACCCCTCCACTTT

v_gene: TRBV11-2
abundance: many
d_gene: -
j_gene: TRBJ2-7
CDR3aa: CASSLRVDRFYEQYF
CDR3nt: TGTGCCAGCAGCTTACGAGTGGATCGATTCTACGAGCAGTACTTC

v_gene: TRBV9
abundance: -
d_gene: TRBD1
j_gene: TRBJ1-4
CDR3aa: CASSAGQATNEEPFF
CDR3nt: TGTGCCAGCAGTGCCGGACAGGCAACTAATGAAGAACCGTTTTTT

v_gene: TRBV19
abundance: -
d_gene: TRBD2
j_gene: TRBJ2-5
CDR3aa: CASSSRLAGEETQYF
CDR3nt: TGTGCCAGTAGTTCTCGACTAGCGGGAGAAGAGACCCAGTACTTC

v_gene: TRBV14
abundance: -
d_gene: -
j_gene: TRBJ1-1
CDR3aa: CASSQEITRFAEAFF
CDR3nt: TGTGCCAGCAGCCAAGAAATTACTAGATTCGCTGAAGCTTTCTTT

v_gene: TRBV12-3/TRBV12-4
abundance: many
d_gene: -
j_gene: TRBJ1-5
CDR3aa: CASSFSEDRDQPQHF
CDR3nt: TGTGCCAGCAGTTTCTCGGAGGATAGGGATCAGCCCCAGCATTTT

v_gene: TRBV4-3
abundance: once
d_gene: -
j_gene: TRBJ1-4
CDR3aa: CTSSQVRGALFF
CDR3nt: TGCACCAGCAGCCAAGTGAGGGGGGCGCTGTTTTTT

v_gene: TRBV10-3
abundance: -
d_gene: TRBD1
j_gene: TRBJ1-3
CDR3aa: CATRGGGGTGNSGNTIYF
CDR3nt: TGTGCCACGAGGGGGGGAGGGGGGACAGGGAACTCTGGAAACACCATATATTTT

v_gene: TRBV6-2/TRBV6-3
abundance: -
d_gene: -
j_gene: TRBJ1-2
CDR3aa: CASGFGGVGGYTF
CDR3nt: TGTGCCAGCGGTTTCGGGGGCGTCGGCGGCTACACCTTC

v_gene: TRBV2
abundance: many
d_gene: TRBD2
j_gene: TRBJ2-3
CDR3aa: CATRTRGTSGREDTQYF
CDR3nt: TGTGCCACCCGAACAAGGGGGACTAGCGGGAGGGAAGATACGCAGTATTTT

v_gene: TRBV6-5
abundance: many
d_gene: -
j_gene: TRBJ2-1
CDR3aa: CASLGGPIF
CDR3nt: TGTGCCAGCCTAGGGGGGCCGATCTTC

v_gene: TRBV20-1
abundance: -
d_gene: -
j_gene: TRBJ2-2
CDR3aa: CSASPGNENTGELFF
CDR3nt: TGCAGTGCTAGCCCGGGAAATGAAAACACCGGGGAGCTGTTTTTT

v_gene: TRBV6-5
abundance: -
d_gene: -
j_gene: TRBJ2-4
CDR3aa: CASSSSAKNIQYF
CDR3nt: TGTGCCAGCAGTTCCTCGGCCAAAAACATTCAGTACTTC